The entry below describes one TCR beta chain. This entry is derived from a study of blood T cell repertoires in COVID-19. About the research overall: T cells, B-cell-depleted T cells, or PBMCs provided the cDNA or gDNA that served as material.

How the authors handled the data: The assay estimated nucleated cells by amplifying reference gene primers. The table came from immunoSEQ multiplex PCR; TCRdb's copy has only in-frame clones and leaves some out. V and J calls and clone size follow that table, whereas D and trimming were derived from the DNA. The sample holds almost 300,000 clones, roughly nine tenths seen once. Germline loops: CDR1 SGHRS, CDR2 YFSETQ. V lost 3 bases to trimming and J lost 6 bases; unmatched junction nucleotides: 10. The CDR3 covers 15 residues. Seattle's enrolled individuals joined amid active infection and were then monitored longitudinally.

Sequenced sample: peripheral blood. This sequence was found in a woman in her 30s with COVID-19, enrolled during active disease. This chain uses TRBV5-1 with TRBJ2-5; 8 bases map to TRBD1. The CDR3 DNA reads as TGCGCCAGCAGCTCTGGAGACAGGGGTGTGCAGACCCAGTACTTC. As protein: CASSSGDRGVQTQYF.